This T cell receptor beta chain stems from a study of cytomegalovirus exposure and HLA in healthy donors. Primers: 60 Vbeta forward and 13 Jbeta reverse. Produced via immunoSEQ multiplex PCR; TCRdb's table is partial and in-frame only. Of 170,000 or so clones in the sample, around 84% are singletons; the top ten hold under 2%. The CDR3 covers 15 residues. Per the germline V gene, CDR1 is MGHRA and CDR2 is YSYEKL. V lost 2 bases, J lost 6 bases, and 9 bases stayed unmatched. This TCR was recovered from a young man in good health and CMV-seronegative. Sequencing input: PBMCs. V is TRBV4-1 and J is TRBJ1-2; 7 nucleotides line up with TRBD1. The CDR3 DNA sequence: TGCGCCAGCAGCCAATCCCGGGGGACAGATGATGGCTACACCTTC. As protein: CASSQSRGTDDGYTF.